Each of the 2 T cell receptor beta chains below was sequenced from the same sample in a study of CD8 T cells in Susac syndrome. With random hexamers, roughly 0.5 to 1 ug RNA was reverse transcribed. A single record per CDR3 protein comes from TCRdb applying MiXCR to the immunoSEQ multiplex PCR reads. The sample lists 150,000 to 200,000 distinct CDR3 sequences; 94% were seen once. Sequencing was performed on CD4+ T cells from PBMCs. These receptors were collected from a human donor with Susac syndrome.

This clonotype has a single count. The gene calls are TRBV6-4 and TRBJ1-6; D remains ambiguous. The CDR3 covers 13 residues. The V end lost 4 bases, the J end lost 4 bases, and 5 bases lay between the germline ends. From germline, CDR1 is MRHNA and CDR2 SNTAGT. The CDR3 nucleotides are TGTGCCAGCAGTGCAGTATATAATTCACCCCTCCACTTT. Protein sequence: CASSAVYNSPLHF.

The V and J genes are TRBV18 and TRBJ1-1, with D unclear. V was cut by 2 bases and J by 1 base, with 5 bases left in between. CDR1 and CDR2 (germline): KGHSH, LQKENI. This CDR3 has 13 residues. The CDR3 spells CASSPIANTEAFF. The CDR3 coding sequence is TGTGCCAGCTCACCAATCGCGAACACTGAAGCTTTCTTT.